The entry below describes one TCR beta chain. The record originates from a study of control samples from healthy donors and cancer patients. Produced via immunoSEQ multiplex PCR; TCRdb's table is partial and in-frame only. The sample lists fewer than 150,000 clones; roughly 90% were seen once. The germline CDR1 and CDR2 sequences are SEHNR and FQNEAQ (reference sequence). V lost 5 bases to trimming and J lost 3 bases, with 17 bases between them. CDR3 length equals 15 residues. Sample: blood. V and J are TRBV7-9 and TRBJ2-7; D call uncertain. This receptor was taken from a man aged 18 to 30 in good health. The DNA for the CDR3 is TGTGCCAGCAGCCAAGGCGCAGGCCCAAACTACGAGCAGTACTTC. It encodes CASSQGAGPNYEQYF.